This TCR beta chain was documented in a study of blood T cell repertoires in COVID-19. Study-level information: The samples span acute and convalescent COVID-19 from the United States, Italy and Spain. T cells, B-cell-depleted T cells, or PBMCs provided the cDNA or gDNA that served as material.

The CDR3 has 14 residues. After removal of 4 bases from V and 4 bases from J, the junction contained 6 bases not matched to a gene. Looked up from germline, CDR1 is SNHLY and CDR2 is FYNNEI. Original analysis: It was from reference gene primer amplification that nucleated cell counts were estimated. Here immunoSEQ multiplex PCR was the method, and the copy in TCRdb shows in-frame clones only, minus some. The V and J calls and clone size come from that table; D and trimming were worked out from the DNA. The sample has more than 75,000 clones; roughly 80% are singletons. This chain joins TRBV2 and TRBJ2-7, with 8 bases aligning to TRBD1. The receptor's source is a woman older than 75 with active or convalescent COVID-19. The sequenced material came from peripheral blood. CDR3 amino acids: CASSGQGFRYEQYF. For the CDR3, the DNA is TGTGCCAGCAGTGGACAGGGGTTTAGATACGAGCAGTACTTC.